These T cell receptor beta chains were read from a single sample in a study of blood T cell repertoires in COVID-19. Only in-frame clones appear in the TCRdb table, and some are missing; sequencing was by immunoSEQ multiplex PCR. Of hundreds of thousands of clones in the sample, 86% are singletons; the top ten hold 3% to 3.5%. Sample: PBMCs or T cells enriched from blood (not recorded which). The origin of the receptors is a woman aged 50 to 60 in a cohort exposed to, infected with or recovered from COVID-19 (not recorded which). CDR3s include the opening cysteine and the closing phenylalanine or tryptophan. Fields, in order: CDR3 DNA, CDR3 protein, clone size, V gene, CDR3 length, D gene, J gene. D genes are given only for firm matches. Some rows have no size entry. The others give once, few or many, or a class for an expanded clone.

CDR3nt: TGCGCCAGCAGCCGAGCACAGGGGGTTCTCTACGAGCAGTACTTC; CDR3aa: CASSRAQGVLYEQYF; abundance: -; v_gene: TRBV4-1; len: 15; d_gene: TRBD1; j_gene: TRBJ2-7
CDR3nt: TGTGCCAGCAGTACTAGCGGGGGGACACTCACAGATACGCAGTATTTT; CDR3aa: CASSTSGGTLTDTQYF; abundance: -; v_gene: TRBV2; len: 16; d_gene: TRBD2; j_gene: TRBJ2-3
CDR3nt: TGCGCCAGCAGGCGTACAGGGACCGGGCATTCACCCCTCCACTTT; CDR3aa: CASRRTGTGHSPLHF; abundance: -; v_gene: TRBV4-1; len: 15; d_gene: -; j_gene: TRBJ1-6
CDR3nt: TGTGCCAGCAGCTCCAGGAGGGCTGGAAACACCATATATTTT; CDR3aa: CASSSRRAGNTIYF; abundance: -; v_gene: TRBV13; len: 14; d_gene: -; j_gene: TRBJ1-3
CDR3nt: TGTGCCAGCAGGTTAGCGGGGGAGGACGAGCAGTACTTC; CDR3aa: CASRLAGEDEQYF; abundance: -; v_gene: TRBV3-1/TRBV3-2; len: 13; d_gene: TRBD2; j_gene: TRBJ2-7
CDR3nt: TGTGCTAGCAGCTTAGGTGGCAGGGATGGAGAGACCCAGTACTTC; CDR3aa: CASSLGGRDGETQYF; abundance: -; v_gene: TRBV7-7; len: 15; d_gene: -; j_gene: TRBJ2-5
CDR3nt: TGTGCCAGCAGCCCAAGGGTGGTCGGGGGTGCTCAGCCCCAGCATTTT; CDR3aa: CASSPRVVGGAQPQHF; abundance: -; v_gene: TRBV7-9; len: 16; d_gene: -; j_gene: TRBJ1-5
CDR3nt: TGTGCCAGCTCACCACCTTCCAGGTCCCAAGAGACCCAGTACTTC; CDR3aa: CASSPPSRSQETQYF; abundance: -; v_gene: TRBV18; len: 15; d_gene: -; j_gene: TRBJ2-5
CDR3nt: TGTGCCAGCAGCCTGCTAGGACAGGGATCCTCTGGCTACACCTTC; CDR3aa: CASSLLGQGSSGYTF; abundance: -; v_gene: TRBV3-1/TRBV3-2; len: 15; d_gene: TRBD1; j_gene: TRBJ1-2
CDR3nt: TGTGCCAGCAGTTTGTCCCTCGGGAGGGAACGTCAGCCCCAGCATTTT; CDR3aa: CASSLSLGRERQPQHF; abundance: once; v_gene: TRBV28; len: 16; d_gene: -; j_gene: TRBJ1-5
CDR3nt: TGCGCCAGCAGTCTCGGGGATAGGGCAACTAATGAAAAACTGTTTTTT; CDR3aa: CASSLGDRATNEKLFF; abundance: -; v_gene: TRBV4-3; len: 16; d_gene: -; j_gene: TRBJ1-4
CDR3nt: TGTGCCAGTAGTATCTTCGGCAGGGGCCCATCTAACTATGGCTACACCTTC; CDR3aa: CASSIFGRGPSNYGYTF; abundance: -; v_gene: TRBV19; len: 17; d_gene: -; j_gene: TRBJ1-2
CDR3nt: TGTGCCAGCAGCTTTGAAGGGAGTCAGCCCCAGCATTTT; CDR3aa: CASSFEGSQPQHF; abundance: -; v_gene: TRBV5-6; len: 13; d_gene: -; j_gene: TRBJ1-5
CDR3nt: TGTGCCAGCAGCATCGGAGGGGGCTGGGAGACCCAGTACTTC; CDR3aa: CASSIGGGWETQYF; abundance: -; v_gene: TRBV9; len: 14; d_gene: -; j_gene: TRBJ2-5
CDR3nt: TGTGCCAGCAGTCTAGCGGGGGGCGGGGAGACCCAGTACTTC; CDR3aa: CASSLAGGGETQYF; abundance: -; v_gene: TRBV7-2; len: 14; d_gene: TRBD2; j_gene: TRBJ2-5
CDR3nt: TGTGCCAGCAGCGTAGGTCAGGGGGCCTACAATGAGCAGTTCTTC; CDR3aa: CASSVGQGAYNEQFF; abundance: -; v_gene: TRBV9; len: 15; d_gene: TRBD1; j_gene: TRBJ2-1
CDR3nt: TGCGCCAGCAGCCAAGATCAGGATGAACCGCAGTATTTT; CDR3aa: CASSQDQDEPQYF; abundance: -; v_gene: TRBV4-3; len: 13; d_gene: -; j_gene: TRBJ2-3
CDR3nt: TGTGCCAGCCTAAGATCCGGGTCGGGTGGCTACACCTTC; CDR3aa: CASLRSGSGGYTF; abundance: -; v_gene: TRBV19; len: 13; d_gene: -; j_gene: TRBJ1-2
CDR3nt: TGTGCCATCAGTGAGTGGGAGGAGGCCCCTGAAGCTTTCTTT; CDR3aa: CAISEWEEAPEAFF; abundance: -; v_gene: TRBV10-3; len: 14; d_gene: -; j_gene: TRBJ1-1
CDR3nt: TGTGCCAGCAAGCCACAGGGGGCAATTGGAAACACCATATATTTT; CDR3aa: CASKPQGAIGNTIYF; abundance: -; v_gene: TRBV6-5; len: 15; d_gene: TRBD1; j_gene: TRBJ1-3
CDR3nt: TGTGCCAGCAGCTCCGATCCTCAGGGGGCGCGTGGCTACACCTTC; CDR3aa: CASSSDPQGARGYTF; abundance: -; v_gene: TRBV7-6; len: 15; d_gene: TRBD1; j_gene: TRBJ1-2
CDR3nt: TGTGCCAGCGGGGGGGACCTCTACGAGCAGTACTTC; CDR3aa: CASGGDLYEQYF; abundance: -; v_gene: TRBV18; len: 12; d_gene: TRBD2; j_gene: TRBJ2-7
CDR3nt: TGTGCCAGTCTACGCAGGGGTCCTGGTTACGAGCAGTACTTC; CDR3aa: CASLRRGPGYEQYF; abundance: -; v_gene: TRBV5-6; len: 14; d_gene: -; j_gene: TRBJ2-7
CDR3nt: TGTGCCAGCAGCCTATCCAATATAGCGGGGGGGCACCCAGATACGCAGTATTTT; CDR3aa: CASSLSNIAGGHPDTQYF; abundance: -; v_gene: TRBV3-1/TRBV3-2; len: 18; d_gene: TRBD2; j_gene: TRBJ2-3
CDR3nt: TGTGCCAGCAGCTTAATCCTAGAGACCCAGTACTTC; CDR3aa: CASSLILETQYF; abundance: once; v_gene: TRBV7-2; len: 12; d_gene: -; j_gene: TRBJ2-5
CDR3nt: TGTGCCAGCAGTTTAGGCGGGGGGGACTCCTACGAGCAGTACTTC; CDR3aa: CASSLGGGDSYEQYF; abundance: -; v_gene: TRBV27; len: 15; d_gene: TRBD2; j_gene: TRBJ2-7
CDR3nt: TGTGCCACCAGTGATCCCGGGACAGGGAATTCACCCCTCCACTTT; CDR3aa: CATSDPGTGNSPLHF; abundance: -; v_gene: TRBV24-1; len: 15; d_gene: TRBD1; j_gene: TRBJ1-6
CDR3nt: TGTGCCACCAGTGATTCGGACAGGGGGCGAGAGCAGTTCTTC; CDR3aa: CATSDSDRGREQFF; abundance: -; v_gene: TRBV24-1; len: 14; d_gene: TRBD1; j_gene: TRBJ2-1
CDR3nt: TGCAGTGCACAGGAACCAAATCAGCCCCAGCATTTT; CDR3aa: CSAQEPNQPQHF; abundance: -; v_gene: TRBV29-1; len: 12; d_gene: -; j_gene: TRBJ1-5
CDR3nt: TGTGCCAGCAGCCCAAGGGGAAACTCTGGAAACACCATATATTTT; CDR3aa: CASSPRGNSGNTIYF; abundance: -; v_gene: TRBV7-9; len: 15; d_gene: -; j_gene: TRBJ1-3
CDR3nt: TGTGCCACCTTGGGGCGCGAAGTTACTGAAGCTTTCTTT; CDR3aa: CATLGREVTEAFF; abundance: -; v_gene: TRBV15; len: 13; d_gene: -; j_gene: TRBJ1-1
CDR3nt: TGTGCCAGCAGCTCAATGAGGGCGGCTGGAAACACCATATATTTT; CDR3aa: CASSSMRAAGNTIYF; abundance: -; v_gene: TRBV5-6; len: 15; d_gene: -; j_gene: TRBJ1-3
CDR3nt: TGTGCCTGGAGTGTACCCTCGACAGGGGGCTCCCTGTTTTTT; CDR3aa: CAWSVPSTGGSLFF; abundance: once; v_gene: TRBV30; len: 14; d_gene: TRBD1; j_gene: TRBJ2-2
CDR3nt: TGTGCCAGCAGTGGGACTAGCGGGGGGACCGCCTACGAGCAGTACTTC; CDR3aa: CASSGTSGGTAYEQYF; abundance: -; v_gene: TRBV6-1; len: 16; d_gene: TRBD2; j_gene: TRBJ2-7
CDR3nt: TGTGCCAGCAGTTTCGGAGCTAACTATGGCTACACCTTC; CDR3aa: CASSFGANYGYTF; abundance: -; v_gene: TRBV12-3/TRBV12-4; len: 13; d_gene: -; j_gene: TRBJ1-2
CDR3nt: TGTGCCAGTAGTATCCGTAATCAGCCCCAGCATTTT; CDR3aa: CASSIRNQPQHF; abundance: -; v_gene: TRBV19; len: 12; d_gene: -; j_gene: TRBJ1-5
CDR3nt: TGCGCCAGCCAAGACAGCACTGAAGCTTTCTTT; CDR3aa: CASQDSTEAFF; abundance: -; v_gene: TRBV5-1; len: 11; d_gene: -; j_gene: TRBJ1-1
CDR3nt: TGTGCCAGCAGCTCACCGGGACAGGGGAGTGAAAAACTGTTTTTT; CDR3aa: CASSSPGQGSEKLFF; abundance: -; v_gene: TRBV5-4; len: 15; d_gene: TRBD1; j_gene: TRBJ1-4
CDR3nt: TGTGCCAGCAGCACGGGACAGGGGACGGGAAACATTCAGTACTTC; CDR3aa: CASSTGQGTGNIQYF; abundance: -; v_gene: TRBV9; len: 15; d_gene: TRBD1; j_gene: TRBJ2-4
CDR3nt: TGTGCCAGCAGCGTTGGGCCATCACCCCTCCACTTT; CDR3aa: CASSVGPSPLHF; abundance: -; v_gene: TRBV9; len: 12; d_gene: -; j_gene: TRBJ1-6
CDR3nt: TGTGCCAGCAGCCTATTCAGGCAGACCTATGGCTACACCTTC; CDR3aa: CASSLFRQTYGYTF; abundance: few; v_gene: TRBV3-1/TRBV3-2; len: 14; d_gene: -; j_gene: TRBJ1-2
CDR3nt: TGTGCCAGCAGACCTCGGGGGGCTAATTCACCCCTCCACTTT; CDR3aa: CASRPRGANSPLHF; abundance: -; v_gene: TRBV6-2/TRBV6-3; len: 14; d_gene: -; j_gene: TRBJ1-6
CDR3nt: TGTGCCTGGAGTGTAGGGATCGGGACAGGGGTAGCTTTCTTT; CDR3aa: CAWSVGIGTGVAFF; abundance: -; v_gene: TRBV30; len: 14; d_gene: TRBD1; j_gene: TRBJ1-1